The next 22 T cell receptor beta chains were all read from a single sample in a study of T cells in Graves' hyperthyroidism and ophthalmopathy (dated by TCRdb to between 2018 and 2021). The library came from multiplex PCR. TCRdb names Illumina HiSeq 2000 as the instrument used. Amplification of TCR beta CDR3 regions was carried out from RNA transcripts. The first round of RT-PCR for the TCR CDR3 was performed with the HTBI primer set and the Qiagen OneStep RT-PCR kit. TCRdb redid the processing of the public reads, applying fastp at Q25 and MiXCR, and retained in-frame beta chains. All rows with the same CDR3 protein become a single entry with the most common DNA and genes. This sample is represented by around 480,000 distinct CDR3 sequences; roughly an eighth of them were singletons. The ten largest clones add up to around a sixth of the sample. Material: blood. These receptors were taken from a woman in her late teens or twenties with Graves' hyperthyroidism.

This clonotype occurred many times. V and J are TRBV25-1 and TRBJ1-6; 8 bases align to TRBD1. The CDR3 totals 14 residues. Germline V CDR1 and CDR2: MGHDK, SYGVNS. V gave up 3 bases and J gave up 9 bases; unmatched junction bases: 4. The CDR3 sequence is CASSEGQDASPLHF. The CDR3 nucleotides read TGTGCCAGCAGTGAGGGACAGGATGCTTCACCCCTCCACTTT.

The sample holds many counts of this clonotype. This rearrangement joins TRBV12-3 or TRBV12-4 to TRBJ1-2; D is possibly TRBD1 (5 bases). The V end was cut by 2 bases, the J end by 6 bases, with 10 bases between. The CDR3 has 13 amino acids. The CDR3, as DNA: TGTGCCAGCAGTTTATCTTCAGGGCATGGCTACACCTTC. Residues: CASSLSSGHGYTF.

In its sample, this clonotype was seen many times. The chain has TRBV11-2 and TRBJ2-5; D is ambiguous. CDR1 is SGHAT and CDR2 is FQNNGV in the germline V gene. V was pared by 5 bases and J by 1 base, with 8 bases between. The length of the CDR3 is 13 residues. Here the CDR3 DNA reads TGTGCCAGCAGCCCTAGGGTCCAAGAGACCCAGTACTTC. The encoded protein is CASSPRVQETQYF.

This clonotype came up many times. This chain joins TRBV5-1 and TRBJ1-1, with D possibly matching TRBD1 (6 bases). V was pared by 0 bases and J by 0 bases, with 6 bases between. Per the germline V gene, CDR1 is SGHRS and CDR2 is YFSETQ. There are 14 residues in the CDR3. DNA of the CDR3: TGCGCCAGCAGCTTGGGACAGGTGAACACTGAAGCTTTCTTT. It translates to CASSLGQVNTEAFF.

This clonotype was observed at least ten times. The chain recombines TRBV20-1 with TRBJ2-1; D is unresolved. This CDR3 comprises 11 residues. V was trimmed by 5 bases and J by 8 bases, leaving 10 bases between them. Germline V gives CDR1 DFQATT, CDR2 SNEGSKA (reference sequence). CDR3 bases: TGCAGTGCTCGGGCTATGTATGAGCAGTTCTTC. It encodes CSARAMYEQFF.

This clonotype has a handful of counts. The V gene is TRBV24-1, the J gene TRBJ1-2; D call uncertain. The CDR3 covers 13 residues. CDR1 and CDR2 (germline): KGHDR, SFDVKD. V lost 7 bases and J lost 8, with 16 bases in between. CDR3 in DNA: TGTGCCACCAGGCCCGGGTCCATCGGGGGCTACACCTTC. Translated, it gives CATRPGSIGGYTF.

This clonotype was counted at least ten times. This chain uses TRBV11-2 with TRBJ1-1; a possible D gene is TRBD1 (5 bases). The germline V and J ends were trimmed by 5 bases and 8 bases, with 21 bases remaining between them. The CDR3 length is 15 residues. Looked up from germline, CDR1 is SGHAT and CDR2 is FQNNGV. DNA of the CDR3: TGTGCCAGCAGCGGGCAAACCGGGGCTCGATGGGAAGCTTTCTTT. Translating gives CASSGQTGARWEAFF. Full variable domain (outside the CDR3, taken from reference TRBV11-2 and TRBJ1-1): EAGVAQSPRYKIIEKRQSVAFWCNPISGHATLYWYQQILGQGPKLLIQFQNNGVVDDSQLPKDRFSAERLKGVDSTLKIQPAKLEDSAVYLCASSGQTGARWEAFFGQGTRLTVV.

The rearrangement uses TRBV2 and TRBJ2-2; tentatively, D is TRBD2 (5 bases). Germline assignment: CDR1 SNHLY and CDR2 FYNNEI. Between the trimmed V and J ends, which lost 4 bases and 2 bases, there was a span of 14 bases. The CDR3 runs 16 residues. The chain's CDR3 is CASSAPGSLNTGELFF. The DNA of the CDR3 is TGTGCCAGCAGTGCACCGGGATCTCTCAACACCGGGGAGCTGTTTTTT. Full variable domain (rest looked up from reference TRBV2 and TRBJ2-2): EPEVTQTPSHQVTQMGQEVILRCVPISNHLYFYWYRQILGQKVEFLVSFYNNEISEKSEIFDDQFSVERPDGSNFTLKIRSTKLEDSAMYFCASSAPGSLNTGELFFGEGSRLTVL.

This clonotype has only a few counts. The chain recombines TRBV27 with TRBJ1-3; no clear D gene. The CDR3 loop spans 16 amino acids. CDR1 and CDR2 (germline): MNHEY, SMNVEV (reference sequence). V lost 6 bases to trimming and J lost 0 bases, with 15 bases between them. CDR3 in amino acids: CASSALTERSGNTIYF. The DNA of the CDR3 is TGTGCCAGCAGCGCCCTGACGGAACGCTCTGGAAACACCATATATTTT.

This clonotype occurred many times. The chain carries TRBV5-1 and TRBJ2-1; 7 bases agree with TRBD2. This CDR3 spans 16 amino acids. Germline-derived CDR1 and CDR2 are SGHRS and YFSETQ. V trimming: 0 bases; J trimming: 5 bases; junction bases outside the gene matches: 8. The DNA for the CDR3 is TGCGCCAGCAGCTTGGTCGCTGCGGGAGATCACAATGAGCAGTTCTTC. This translates into CASSLVAAGDHNEQFF.

This clonotype was seen repeatedly, ten times or more. This chain uses TRBV2 with TRBJ1-2; D remains unclear. The CDR3 is made up of 15 amino acids. Germline V gene data show CDR1 as SNHLY and CDR2 as FYNNEI. V was cut by 4 bases and J by 5 bases, with 17 bases left in between. CDR3: CASSVETRPGYGYTF. The CDR3 nucleotides are TGTGCCAGCAGTGTAGAGACCCGCCCCGGGTATGGCTACACCTTC.

This clonotype was recorded many times. The V gene is TRBV6-2 or TRBV6-3, the J gene TRBJ1-2, with a tentative D call TRBD1 (6 bases). V lost 0 bases and J 5 bases, leaving 13 bases between the germline ends. The CDR3 consists of 15 residues. Germline V gene sequence: CDR1 MNHEY, CDR2 SVGEGT. The CDR3 coding sequence is TGTGCCAGCAGTTACTCGATCGGACAGCTGTATGGCTACACCTTC. This codes for CASSYSIGQLYGYTF.

V is TRBV12-3 or TRBV12-4 and J is TRBJ2-5, with 14 bases identical to TRBD2. V shed 9 bases, J shed 5 bases, and the junction held 2 bases outside the gene matches. The CDR3 length is 13 residues. The CDR3 DNA reads TGTGCCAGTGGGACTAGCGGGAGCGAGACCCAGTACTTC. It encodes CASGTSGSETQYF.

This clonotype was seen at least ten times. The chain employs TRBV27 and TRBJ2-5, with D maybe TRBD2 (6 bases). The germline V gene encodes CDR1 MNHEY and CDR2 SMNVEV (reference sequence). Trimming removed 6 bases from V and 5 bases from J, with 10 bases in between. CDR3 length: 12 amino acids. CDR3 region: CASSGSYETQYF. The CDR3 coding sequence is TGTGCCAGCAGCGGGAGTTATGAGACCCAGTACTTC.

This clonotype was recorded many times. The chain combines TRBV12-3 or TRBV12-4 with TRBJ2-1; 10 positions agree with TRBD2. CDR3 length: 14 residues. V shed 5 bases, J shed 6 bases, and the junction held 4 bases outside the gene matches. CDR3 region: CASSKGLASNEQFF. CDR3 in DNA: TGTGCCAGCAGTAAGGGACTAGCGAGCAATGAGCAGTTCTTC.

V usage is TRBV20-1 and J usage is TRBJ2-7; weak D call: TRBD1 (6 bases). The germline gives CDR1 DFQATT, CDR2 SNEGSKA (reference sequence). The ends were cut back, 3 bases at V and 0 bases at J, with 9 bases in the middle. The length of the CDR3 is 13 residues. The CDR3 protein is CSARGDNSYEQYF. CDR3 bases: TGCAGTGCTAGGGGGGACAACTCCTACGAGCAGTACTTC.

This clonotype appeared many times. V usage is TRBV6-5 and J usage is TRBJ1-6; D is ambiguous. The CDR3 has 18 amino acids. The germline CDR1 and CDR2 sequences are MNHEY and SVGAGI. Trimming took 0 bases from V and 7 from J, leaving 19 bases between them. The CDR3 DNA reads as TGTGCCAGCAGTTACTCGAAGGGCGGGAACCCGCGGAATTCACCCCTCCACTTT. The encoded protein is CASSYSKGGNPRNSPLHF.

This clonotype was observed a few times. J is TRBJ1-5 and V is TRBV6-1; D uncertain. The V gene lost 2 bases and the J gene lost 9 bases, with 8 bases spanning the gap. Germline lookup yields CDR1 MNHNS and CDR2 SASEGT. The CDR3 is made up of 12 amino acids. The CDR3: CASSEPYRPQHF. DNA of the CDR3: TGTGCCAGCAGTGAACCGTATCGGCCCCAGCATTTT.

This clonotype has a count of ten or more. The CDR3 here is CASSLWGDNEQFF. The CDR3 DNA follows: TGCGCCAGCAGCTTGTGGGGTGACAATGAGCAGTTCTTC. The J gene is TRBJ2-1, the V gene TRBV5-1; no firm D call. Between the trimmed V and J ends, which lost 1 base and 5 bases, there was a span of 7 bases. The length of the CDR3 is 13 residues. CDR1 and CDR2 from the germline V gene are SGHRS and YFSETQ.

This clonotype was picked up many times. This chain links TRBV29-1 with TRBJ2-1; maybe TRBD2 (6 bases). Germline V gene sequence: CDR1 SQVTM, CDR2 ANQGSEA. The CDR3 sequence is 18 residues long. V was trimmed by 1 base and J by 5 bases, leaving 24 bases between them. In nucleotides, the CDR3 is TGCAGCGTTGAAGGCTGGTGGAGGGCCCCCAGACCCAACAATGAGCAGTTCTTC. Amino acids: CSVEGWWRAPRPNNEQFF.

The table lists this clonotype with many counts. V usage is TRBV6-1 and J usage is TRBJ1-1, with 8 positions matching TRBD1. CDR3 size: 14 residues. Unmatched junction bases numbered 5, after V lost 6 bases and J lost 2 bases. Germline V gene sequence: CDR1 MNHNS, CDR2 SASEGT. CDR3 residues: CASSGTGPNTEAFF. CDR3 coding DNA: TGTGCCAGCAGCGGGACAGGTCCCAACACTGAAGCTTTCTTT.

This clonotype was recorded many times. This chain connects TRBV7-9 to TRBJ2-3; the D is unclear. Germline CDR1 and CDR2: SEHNR and FQNEAQ (reference sequence). The CDR3 contains 13 residues. Trimming shortened V by 6 bases and J by 6 bases, and 13 bases separated the two germline ends. The CDR3 loop is CASRPISGDTQYF. CDR3 DNA: TGTGCCAGCAGACCCATCTCCGGGGATACGCAGTATTTT.